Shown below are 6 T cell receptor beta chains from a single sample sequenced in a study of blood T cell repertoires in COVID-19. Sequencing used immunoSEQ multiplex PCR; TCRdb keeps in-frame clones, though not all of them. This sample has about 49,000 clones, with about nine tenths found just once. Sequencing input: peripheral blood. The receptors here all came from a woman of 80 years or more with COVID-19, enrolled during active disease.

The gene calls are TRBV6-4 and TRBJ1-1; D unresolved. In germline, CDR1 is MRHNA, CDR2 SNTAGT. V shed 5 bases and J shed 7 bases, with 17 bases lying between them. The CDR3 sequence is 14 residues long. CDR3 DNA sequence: TGTGCCAGCAGTCGCACCGCGGCATTTGATGAAGCTTTCTTT. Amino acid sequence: CASSRTAAFDEAFF.

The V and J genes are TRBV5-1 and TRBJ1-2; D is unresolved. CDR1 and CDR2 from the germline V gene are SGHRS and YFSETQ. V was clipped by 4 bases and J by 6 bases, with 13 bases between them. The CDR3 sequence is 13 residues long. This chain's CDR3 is CASSPGGYDGYTF. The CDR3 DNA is TGCGCCAGCAGCCCAGGAGGGTACGATGGCTACACCTTC.

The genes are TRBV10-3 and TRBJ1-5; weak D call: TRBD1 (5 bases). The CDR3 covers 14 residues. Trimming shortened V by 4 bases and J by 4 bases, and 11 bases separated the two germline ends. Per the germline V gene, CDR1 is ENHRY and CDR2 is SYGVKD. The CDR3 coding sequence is TGTGCCATCAGTGTAAGGGGAAATAATCAGCCCCAGCATTTT. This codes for CAISVRGNNQPQHF.

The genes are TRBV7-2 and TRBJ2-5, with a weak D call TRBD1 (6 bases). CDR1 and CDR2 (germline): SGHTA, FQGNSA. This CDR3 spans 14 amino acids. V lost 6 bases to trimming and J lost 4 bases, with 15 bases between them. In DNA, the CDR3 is TGTGCCAGCAGATTTCAGGGGTTTGGAGAGACCCAGTACTTC. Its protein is CASRFQGFGETQYF.

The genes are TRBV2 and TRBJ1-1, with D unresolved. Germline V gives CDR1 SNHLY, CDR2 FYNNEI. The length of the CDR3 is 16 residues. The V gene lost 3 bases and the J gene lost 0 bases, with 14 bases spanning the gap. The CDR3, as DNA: TGTGCCAGCAGTGAGACAAGTCGCCCAATGAACACTGAAGCTTTCTTT. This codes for CASSETSRPMNTEAFF. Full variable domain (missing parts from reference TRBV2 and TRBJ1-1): EPEVTQTPSHQVTQMGQEVILRCVPISNHLYFYWYRQILGQKVEFLVSFYNNEISEKSEIFDDQFSVERPDGSNFTLKIRSTKLEDSAMYFCASSETSRPMNTEAFFGQGTRLTVV.

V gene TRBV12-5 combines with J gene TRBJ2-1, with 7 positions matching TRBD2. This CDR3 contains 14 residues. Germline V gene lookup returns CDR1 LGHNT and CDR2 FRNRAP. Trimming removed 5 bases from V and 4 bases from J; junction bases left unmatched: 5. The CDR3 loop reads CASGPGLPYNEQFF. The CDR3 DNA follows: TGTGCTAGTGGTCCGGGACTACCTTACAATGAGCAGTTCTTC. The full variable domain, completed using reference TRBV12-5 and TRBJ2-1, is DARVTQTPRHKVTEMGQEVTMRCQPILGHNTVFWYRQTMMQGLELLAYFRNRAPLDDSGMPKDRFSAEMPDATLATLKIQPSEPRDSAVYFCASGPGLPYNEQFFGPGTRLTVL.